This T cell receptor beta chain originates from a study of shared clonotypes between healthy human individuals. The CDR3 is 19 amino acids. The trim removed 9 bases at V and 5 bases at J, leaving 21 bases unmatched. CDR1 and CDR2 (germline): WNHNN, SYGVQD (reference sequence). Using immunoSEQ multiplex PCR, the repertoire was profiled, and TCRdb retains in-frame clones only, with some absent. This sample has around 690,000 clones, with around 90% found just once. The TCR was taken from a man aged 18 to 29 in good health. Some clones in this sample may be carry-over from other donors' samples. Sequenced input: memory CD8+ T cells from PBMCs. Indicated subset: CD45RO+ cells pooled with CCR7-negative TemRA cells. The chain is built from TRBV10-1 and TRBJ1-5; 11 positions match TRBD1. CDR3 loop: CARPEVQVRPGQGDQPQHF. The CDR3 nucleotides are TGCGCCAGACCAGAAGTCCAAGTCCGCCCGGGACAGGGGGATCAGCCCCAGCATTTT.